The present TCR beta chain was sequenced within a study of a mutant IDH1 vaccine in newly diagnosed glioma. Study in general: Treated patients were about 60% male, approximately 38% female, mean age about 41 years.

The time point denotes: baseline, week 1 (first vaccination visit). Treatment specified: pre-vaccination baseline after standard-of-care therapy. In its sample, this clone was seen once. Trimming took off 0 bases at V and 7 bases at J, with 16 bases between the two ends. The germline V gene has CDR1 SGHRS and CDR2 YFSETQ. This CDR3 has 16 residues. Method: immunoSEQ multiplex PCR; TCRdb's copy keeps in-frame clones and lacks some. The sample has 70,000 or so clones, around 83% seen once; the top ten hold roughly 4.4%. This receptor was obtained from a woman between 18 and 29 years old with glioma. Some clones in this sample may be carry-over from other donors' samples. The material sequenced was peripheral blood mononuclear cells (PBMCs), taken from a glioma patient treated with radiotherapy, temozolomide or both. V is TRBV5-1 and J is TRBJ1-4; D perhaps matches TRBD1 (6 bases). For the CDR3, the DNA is TGCGCCAGCAGCTTGGCACAGGGAGGGCGGGTTGAAAAACTGTTTTTT. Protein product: CASSLAQGGRVEKLFF. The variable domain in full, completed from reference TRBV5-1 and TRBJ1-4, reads KAGVTQTPRYLIKTRGQQVTLSCSPISGHRSVSWYQQTPGQGLQFLFEYFSETQRNKGNFPGRFSGRQFSNSRSEMNVSTLELGDSALYLCASSLAQGGRVEKLFFGSGTQLSVL.